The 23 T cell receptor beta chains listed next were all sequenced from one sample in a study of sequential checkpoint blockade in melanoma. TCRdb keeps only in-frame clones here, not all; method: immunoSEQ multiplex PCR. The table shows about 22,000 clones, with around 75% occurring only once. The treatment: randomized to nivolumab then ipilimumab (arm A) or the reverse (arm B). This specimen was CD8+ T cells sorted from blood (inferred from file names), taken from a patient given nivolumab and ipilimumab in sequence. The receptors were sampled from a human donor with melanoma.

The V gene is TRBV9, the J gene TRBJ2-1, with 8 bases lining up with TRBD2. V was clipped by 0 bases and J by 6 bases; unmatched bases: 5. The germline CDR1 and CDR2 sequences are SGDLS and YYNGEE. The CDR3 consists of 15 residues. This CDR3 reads CASSVVSGEINEQFF. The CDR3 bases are TGTGCCAGCAGCGTAGTTAGCGGGGAAATCAATGAGCAGTTCTTC.

CDR3 in DNA: TGTGCCTGGAGTGTGACAGGGCACGCCGAGCAGTACTTC. Its protein is CAWSVTGHAEQYF. The chain has TRBV30 and TRBJ2-5; TRBD1 agrees at 7 bases. The assigned J gene may be wrong: the sequence end matches TRBJ2-7 better. From germline, CDR1 is GTSNPN and CDR2 SVGIG (reference sequence). CDR3 length: 13 residues.

CDR3 DNA: TGTGCCAGTTCGGCAGGGGAATACACTGAAGCTTTCTTT. This sequence encodes CASSAGEYTEAFF. V gene TRBV19 combines with J gene TRBJ1-1; D is possibly TRBD1 (6 bases). This CDR3 region has 13 residues. V was cut by 8 bases and J by 3 bases, with 13 bases left in between. Germline V lookup: CDR1 LNHDA, CDR2 SQIVND (reference sequence).

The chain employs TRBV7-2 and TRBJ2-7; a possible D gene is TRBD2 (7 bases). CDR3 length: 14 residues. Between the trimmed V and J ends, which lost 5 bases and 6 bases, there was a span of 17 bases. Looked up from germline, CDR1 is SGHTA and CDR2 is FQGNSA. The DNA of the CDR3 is TGTGCCAGCAGCCAGATCCGAGGGGGGGGCGAGCAGTACTTC. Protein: CASSQIRGGGEQYF.

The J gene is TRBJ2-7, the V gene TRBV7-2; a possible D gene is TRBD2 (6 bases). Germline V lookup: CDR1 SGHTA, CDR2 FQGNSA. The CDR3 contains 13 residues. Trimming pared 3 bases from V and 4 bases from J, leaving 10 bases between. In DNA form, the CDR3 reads TGTGCCAGCAGCTTCGGGACTCTTTACGAGCAGTACTTC. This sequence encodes CASSFGTLYEQYF.

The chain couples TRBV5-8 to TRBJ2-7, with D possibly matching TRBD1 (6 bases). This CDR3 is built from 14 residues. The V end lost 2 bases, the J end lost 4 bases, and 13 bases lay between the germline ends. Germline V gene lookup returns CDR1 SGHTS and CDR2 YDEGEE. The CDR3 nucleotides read TGTGCCAGCAGCTTCCAGGGGAAGACTTACGAGCAGTACTTC. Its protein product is CASSFQGKTYEQYF. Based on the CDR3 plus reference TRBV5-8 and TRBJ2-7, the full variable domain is EAGVTQSPTHLIKTRGQQATLRCSPISGHTSVYWYQQALGLGLQFLLWYDEGEERNRGNFPPRFSGRQFPNYSSELNVNALELEDSALYLCASSFQGKTYEQYFGPGTRLTVT.

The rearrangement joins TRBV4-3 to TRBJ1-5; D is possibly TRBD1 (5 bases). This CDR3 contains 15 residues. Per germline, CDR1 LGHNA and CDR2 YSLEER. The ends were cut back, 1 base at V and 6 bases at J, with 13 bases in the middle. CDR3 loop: CASSQVWGGVQPQHF. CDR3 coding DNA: TGCGCCAGCAGCCAAGTTTGGGGAGGGGTTCAGCCCCAGCATTTT.

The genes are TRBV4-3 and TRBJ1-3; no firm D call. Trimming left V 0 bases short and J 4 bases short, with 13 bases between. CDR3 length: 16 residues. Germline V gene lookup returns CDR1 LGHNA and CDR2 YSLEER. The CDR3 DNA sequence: TGCGCCAGCAGCCAAGAAATAATGGCACCGGGAAACACCATATATTTT. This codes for CASSQEIMAPGNTIYF.

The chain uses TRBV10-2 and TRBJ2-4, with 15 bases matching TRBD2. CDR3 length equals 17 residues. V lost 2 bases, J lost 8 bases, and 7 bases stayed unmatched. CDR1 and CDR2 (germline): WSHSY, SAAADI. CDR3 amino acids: CASSEGLAGGPRDIQYF. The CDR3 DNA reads TGCGCCAGCAGTGAGGGACTAGCGGGGGGGCCTAGGGACATTCAGTACTTC.

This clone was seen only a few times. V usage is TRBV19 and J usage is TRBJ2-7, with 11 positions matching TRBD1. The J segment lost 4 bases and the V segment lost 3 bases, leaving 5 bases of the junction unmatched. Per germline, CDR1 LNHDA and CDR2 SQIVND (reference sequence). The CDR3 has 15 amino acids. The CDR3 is CASSIGTGGTYEQYF. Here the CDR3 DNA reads TGTGCCAGTAGTATTGGGACAGGGGGAACTTACGAGCAGTACTTC.

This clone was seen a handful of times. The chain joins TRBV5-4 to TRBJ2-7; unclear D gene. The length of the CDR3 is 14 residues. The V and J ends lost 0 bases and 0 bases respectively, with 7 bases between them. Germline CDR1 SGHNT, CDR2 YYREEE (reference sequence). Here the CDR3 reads CASSLGDTSYEQYF. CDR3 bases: TGTGCCAGCAGCTTGGGTGACACCTCCTACGAGCAGTACTTC.

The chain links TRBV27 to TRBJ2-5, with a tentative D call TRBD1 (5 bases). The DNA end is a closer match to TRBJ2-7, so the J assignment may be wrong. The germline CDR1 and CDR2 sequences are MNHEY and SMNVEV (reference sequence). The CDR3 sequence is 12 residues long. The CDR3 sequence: CASLDRNYEQYF. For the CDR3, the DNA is TGTGCCAGCCTAGACAGAAACTACGAGCAGTACTTC.

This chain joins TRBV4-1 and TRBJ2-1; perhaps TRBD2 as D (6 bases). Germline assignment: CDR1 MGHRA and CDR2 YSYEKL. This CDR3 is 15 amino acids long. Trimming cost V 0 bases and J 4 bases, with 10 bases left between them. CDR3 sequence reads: CASSQDSSGYNEQFF. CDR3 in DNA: TGCGCCAGCAGCCAAGATTCCAGCGGGTACAATGAGCAGTTCTTC.

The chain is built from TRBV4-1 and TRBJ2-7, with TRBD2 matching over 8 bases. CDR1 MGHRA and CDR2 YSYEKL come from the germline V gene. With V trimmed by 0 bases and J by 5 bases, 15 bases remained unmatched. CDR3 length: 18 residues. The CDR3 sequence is CASSQEGGGTGKTHEQYF. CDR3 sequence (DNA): TGCGCCAGCAGCCAAGAAGGCGGGGGGACCGGCAAAACCCACGAGCAGTACTTC.

CDR3: CSVLPRAGGKGEKLFF. In DNA form, the CDR3 reads TGCAGCGTCCTTCCCCGGGCAGGGGGCAAGGGTGAAAAACTGTTTTTT. The chain recombines TRBV29-1 with TRBJ1-4; 8 bases agree with TRBD1. CDR1 and CDR2 from the germline V gene are SQVTM and ANQGSEA. V lost 6 bases and J lost 7; bases outside the gene matches: 16. The CDR3 length is 16 residues.

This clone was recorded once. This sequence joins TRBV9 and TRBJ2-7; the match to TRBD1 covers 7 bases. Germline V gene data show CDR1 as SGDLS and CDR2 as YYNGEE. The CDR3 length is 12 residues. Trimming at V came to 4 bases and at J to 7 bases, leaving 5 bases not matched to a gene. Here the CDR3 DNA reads TGTGCCAGCAGCCCACAGGGGTCGGAGCAGTACTTC. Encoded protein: CASSPQGSEQYF.

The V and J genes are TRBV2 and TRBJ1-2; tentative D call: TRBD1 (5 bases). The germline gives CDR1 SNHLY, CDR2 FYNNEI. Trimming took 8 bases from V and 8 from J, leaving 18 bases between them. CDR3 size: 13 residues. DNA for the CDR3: TGTGCCAGCCTATTGGAGGGGTGGGAAGGCTACACCTTC. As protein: CASLLEGWEGYTF.

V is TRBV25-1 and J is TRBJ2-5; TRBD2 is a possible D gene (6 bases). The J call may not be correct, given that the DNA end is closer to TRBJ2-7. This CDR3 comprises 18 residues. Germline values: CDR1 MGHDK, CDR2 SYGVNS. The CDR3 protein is CASSDTRVEGQSSYEQYF. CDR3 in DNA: TGTGCCAGCAGTGATACCCGGGTGGAGGGCCAAAGCTCCTACGAGCAGTACTTC.

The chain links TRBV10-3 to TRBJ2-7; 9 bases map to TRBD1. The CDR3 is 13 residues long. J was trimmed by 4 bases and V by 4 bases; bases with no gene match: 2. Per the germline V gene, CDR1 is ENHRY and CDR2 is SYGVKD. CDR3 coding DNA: TGTGCCATCAGTGGGGACAGGGTGTACGAGCAGTACTTC. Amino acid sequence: CAISGDRVYEQYF.

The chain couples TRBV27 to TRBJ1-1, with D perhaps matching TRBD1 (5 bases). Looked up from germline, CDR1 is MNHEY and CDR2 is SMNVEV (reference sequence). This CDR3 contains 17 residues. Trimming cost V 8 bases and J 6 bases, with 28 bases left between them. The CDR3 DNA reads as TGTGCCAGCGCCCTTCGGGTGCGGGGGGTCGGTGACCCTGAAGCTTTCTTT. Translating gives CASALRVRGVGDPEAFF.

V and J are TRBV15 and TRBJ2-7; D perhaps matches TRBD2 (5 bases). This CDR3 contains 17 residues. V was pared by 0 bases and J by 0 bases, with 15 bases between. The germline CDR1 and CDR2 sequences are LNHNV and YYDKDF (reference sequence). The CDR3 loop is CATSRDRRTEDSYEQYF. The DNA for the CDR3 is TGTGCCACCAGCAGAGATCGACGGACGGAGGACTCCTACGAGCAGTACTTC. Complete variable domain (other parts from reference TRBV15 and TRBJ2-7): DAMVIQNPRYQVTQFGKPVTLSCSQTLNHNVMYWYQQKSSQAPKLLFHYYDKDFNNEADTPDNFQSRRPNTSFCFLDIRSPGLGDTAMYLCATSRDRRTEDSYEQYFGPGTRLTVT.

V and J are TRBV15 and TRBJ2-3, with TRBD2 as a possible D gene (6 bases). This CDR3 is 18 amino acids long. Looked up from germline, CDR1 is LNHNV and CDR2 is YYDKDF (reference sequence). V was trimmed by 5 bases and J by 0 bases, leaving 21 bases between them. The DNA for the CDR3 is TGTGCCACCAGCCGAAAAACGGGGGACCTCGACAGCACAGATACGCAGTATTTT. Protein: CATSRKTGDLDSTDTQYF.

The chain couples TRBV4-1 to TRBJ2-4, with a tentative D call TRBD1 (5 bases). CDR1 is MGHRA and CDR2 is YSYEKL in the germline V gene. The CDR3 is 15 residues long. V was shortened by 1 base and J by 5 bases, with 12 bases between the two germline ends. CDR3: CASSQVPKGENIQYF. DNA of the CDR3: TGCGCCAGCAGCCAAGTCCCCAAAGGGGAAAACATTCAGTACTTC.